The T cell receptor (beta chain) described here comes from a study of cytomegalovirus exposure and HLA in healthy donors. Study background: Roughly 170 million T cells yielded under 130 million unique TCR beta sequences in earlier analysis.

The CDR3 totals 14 residues. V was cut by 5 bases and J by 4 bases, with 12 bases left in between. Germline V CDR1 and CDR2: SGHVS, FQNEAQ. General study points: The records held CMV serostatus as the only immune exposure information. In a later analysis, V- and J-gene trimming of beta chains associated with a DCLRE1C missense variant, replicated independently. The authors confirmed in vitro that three CMV-associated chains were specific for CMV antigens.

PCR involved 60 Vbeta and 13 Jbeta primers. Clones were sequenced by immunoSEQ multiplex PCR, and TCRdb holds only the in-frame ones, with some missing. Of about 200,000 clones in the sample, 79% were seen once. Note on this clone: Its antigen is not known.

This TCR derives from a woman in her 30s in good health and CMV-seropositive. The chain combines TRBV7-8 with TRBJ1-5; D is undetermined. The sequenced sample was PBMCs. The CDR3 is CASSRLSRNQPQHF. The CDR3 bases are TGTGCCAGCAGCCGTCTTTCTAGGAATCAGCCCCAGCATTTT.